What follows are 14 T cell receptor beta chains derived from one specimen sequenced in a study of blood T cell repertoires in COVID-19. Libraries were prepared by immunoSEQ multiplex PCR; TCRdb keeps only in-frame clonotypes and omits some of them. Seen here are around 270,000 clones, 80% to 90% observed once, and the top ten hold 2.5% to 4%. The sequenced sample was PBMCs or T cells enriched from blood (not recorded which). All receptors come from a woman in her thirties or forties who had been exposed to COVID-19.

The chain recombines TRBV19 with TRBJ1-5; D ambiguous. The CDR3 runs 17 residues. V was cut by 1 base and J by 1 base, with 14 bases left in between. CDR1 is LNHDA and CDR2 is SQIVND in the germline V gene (reference sequence). This CDR3 reads CASSIGPSDYSNQPQHF. The CDR3 DNA sequence: TGTGCCAGTAGTATAGGCCCCTCGGACTACAGCAATCAGCCCCAGCATTTT.

This clone appeared a single time. This chain uses TRBV27 with TRBJ2-1, with TRBD2 identical over 8 bases. This CDR3 is 14 amino acids long. Germline V gives CDR1 MNHEY, CDR2 SMNVEV (reference sequence). The trim removed 6 bases at V and 3 bases at J, leaving 4 bases unmatched. CDR3 loop: CASSPSGGYNEQFF. The CDR3 DNA sequence: TGTGCCAGCAGCCCGAGCGGGGGCTACAATGAGCAGTTCTTC.

A single count supports this clone. This chain connects TRBV6-6 to TRBJ2-1, with D tentatively TRBD2 (6 bases). CDR3 length equals 21 residues. From germline, CDR1 is MNHNY and CDR2 SVGAGI (reference sequence). Trimming stripped 6 bases from V and 4 bases from J, with 34 bases between. The CDR3 protein is CASSPLGGAPLSPSQYNEQFF. In DNA, the CDR3 is TGTGCCAGCAGCCCGCTGGGGGGAGCCCCTCTCTCACCTTCACAATACAATGAGCAGTTCTTC.

The J gene is TRBJ1-3, the V gene TRBV7-2, with TRBD1 as a possible D gene (6 bases). Looked up from germline, CDR1 is SGHTA and CDR2 is FQGNSA. The length of the CDR3 is 16 residues. Trimming pared 1 base from V and 1 base from J, leaving 11 bases between. CDR3 in amino acids: CASSLVGGQSGNTIYF. CDR3 DNA sequence: TGTGCCAGCAGCTTAGTAGGGGGACAATCTGGAAACACCATATATTTT.

In this sample, this clone turned up once. The gene calls are TRBV6-5 and TRBJ1-4; unclear D gene. CDR3 length: 15 amino acids. From germline, CDR1 is MNHEY and CDR2 SVGAGI. V was shortened by 0 bases and J by 8 bases, with 13 bases between the two germline ends. The CDR3 loop is CASSYSFEGREKLFF. Written as DNA, the CDR3 is TGTGCCAGCAGTTACTCGTTTGAGGGCAGAGAAAAACTGTTTTTT.

The J gene is TRBJ1-6, the V gene TRBV7-6; D remains unclear. Germline V CDR1 and CDR2: SGHVS, FNYEAQ. The V end was cut by 1 base, the J end by 7 bases, with 8 bases between. The CDR3 consists of 14 residues. The CDR3 protein is CASSLESGNSPLHF. The DNA of the CDR3 is TGTGCCAGCAGCTTAGAGTCGGGGAATTCACCCCTCCACTTT.

In the case of this clone: At one end, the junction sequence differs from germline, possibly due to a read error. The chain combines TRBV5-1 with TRBJ2-1; D not certain. This CDR3 region has 14 residues. Germline lookup yields CDR1 SGHRS and CDR2 YFSETQ. As DNA, the CDR3 is TGTGCCAGCAGCTTATTCGGCGGCGACAATGAGCAGTTCTTC. Encoded protein: CASSLFGGDNEQFF. Full variable domain (outside the CDR3, taken from reference TRBV5-1 and TRBJ2-1): KAGVTQTPRYLIKTRGQQVTLSCSPISGHRSVSWYQQTPGQGLQFLFEYFSETQRNKGNFPGRFSGRQFSNSRSEMNVSTLELGDSALYLCASSLFGGDNEQFFGPGTRLTVL.

This chain uses TRBV30 with TRBJ2-7; D might be TRBD1 (6 bases). CDR1 and CDR2 from the germline V gene are GTSNPN and SVGIG (reference sequence). The V end lost 8 bases, the J end lost 5 bases, and 19 bases lay between the germline ends. CDR3 length: 13 amino acids. CDR3 sequence reads: CAGQTTGIHEQYF. The CDR3 DNA reads TGTGCCGGGCAGACAACAGGGATCCACGAGCAGTACTTC.

V gene TRBV2 combines with J gene TRBJ1-2, with D perhaps matching TRBD1 (6 bases). The V and J ends lost 6 bases and 7 bases respectively, with 15 bases between them. The CDR3 covers 13 residues. Germline assignment: CDR1 SNHLY and CDR2 FYNNEI. DNA for the CDR3: TGTGCCAGCAGGAAGGGGGGGAGTGGTGGCTACACCTTC. Translated, it gives CASRKGGSGGYTF.

This clone has just a few counts. The genes are TRBV2 and TRBJ1-6; TRBD1 matches at 9 bases. This CDR3 has 13 amino acids. Germline values: CDR1 SNHLY, CDR2 FYNNEI. Trimming at V came to 7 bases and at J to 8 bases, leaving 3 bases not matched to a gene. CDR3 in DNA: TGTGCCAGCACGGGACAGGGTTATTCACCCCTCCACTTT. It translates to CASTGQGYSPLHF. Full variable domain (outside the CDR3, taken from reference TRBV2 and TRBJ1-6): EPEVTQTPSHQVTQMGQEVILRCVPISNHLYFYWYRQILGQKVEFLVSFYNNEISEKSEIFDDQFSVERPDGSNFTLKIRSTKLEDSAMYFCASTGQGYSPLHFGNGTRLTVT.

The V and J genes are TRBV28 and TRBJ2-4, with D tentatively TRBD2 (5 bases). This CDR3 is 16 amino acids long. V was clipped by 5 bases and J by 2 bases, with 16 bases between them. CDR1 MDHEN and CDR2 SYDVKM come from the germline V gene. CDR3 residues: CASSPRGVVPKNIQYF. The DNA for the CDR3 is TGTGCCAGCAGTCCCCGGGGTGTAGTCCCCAAAAACATTCAGTACTTC. Full variable domain (outside the CDR3, taken from reference TRBV28 and TRBJ2-4): DVKVTQSSRYLVKRTGEKVFLECVQDMDHENMFWYRQDPGLGLRLIYFSYDVKMKEKGDIPEGYSVSREKKERFSLILESASTNQTSMYLCASSPRGVVPKNIQYFGAGTRLSVL.

The J gene is TRBJ2-5, the V gene TRBV6-5; 8 nucleotides match TRBD1. This CDR3 region has 13 residues. The J segment lost 5 bases and the V segment lost 5 bases, leaving 4 bases of the junction unmatched. The germline CDR1 and CDR2 sequences are MNHEY and SVGAGI. CDR3 sequence (DNA): TGTGCCAGCAGTCGGACAGGGTGGGAGACCCAGTACTTC. Protein product: CASSRTGWETQYF.

The rearrangement uses TRBV7-9 and TRBJ1-1; D unresolved. V gave up 4 bases and J gave up 3 bases, with 9 bases separating them. The CDR3 runs 13 residues. Germline V gene lookup returns CDR1 SEHNR and CDR2 FQNEAQ (reference sequence). CDR3 nucleotide sequence: TGTGCCAGCAGCTCTCGGGTCTACACTGAAGCTTTCTTT. Translated: CASSSRVYTEAFF.

This clone showed up just once. The chain is built from TRBV4-1 and TRBJ2-3, with 14 bases identical to TRBD2. Germline CDR1 MGHRA, CDR2 YSYEKL. This CDR3 is 19 amino acids long. Losses at the gene ends were 4 bases for V and 1 base for J; bases not matched to a gene: 10. CDR3: CASSRQTSGGVWGTDTQYF. The CDR3 nucleotides read TGCGCCAGCAGCCGACAGACTAGCGGGGGGGTATGGGGCACAGATACGCAGTATTTT.